This TCR beta chain was sequenced for a study of blood T cell repertoires in COVID-19. On the study more broadly: The United States, Italy and Spain provided the acute and convalescent COVID-19 samples. T cells, B-cell-depleted T cells, or PBMCs supplied cDNA or gDNA.

The CDR3 is made up of 16 amino acids. The germline CDR1 and CDR2 sequences are SGHRS and YFSETQ. V lost 3 bases, J lost 7 bases, and 9 bases stayed unmatched. Methods used by the authors: Nucleated cell number was recorded as an estimate derived from reference gene primer amplification. The protocol was immunoSEQ multiplex PCR, while the TCRdb copy is restricted to in-frame clones and leaves out a portion. Clone size and V and J calls were adopted from that table, with D and trimming inferred from the DNA. The profile shows about 300,000 clones, 87% of them singletons. The sequencing sample was made of peripheral blood. This TCR came from a woman in her thirties or forties who had recovered from COVID-19. The rearrangement uses TRBV5-1 and TRBJ2-3; TRBD2 matches 12 bases. DNA of the CDR3: TGCGCCAGCAGCTCTTCTAGCGGGGGGGCCTATCATACGCAGTATTTT. As protein: CASSSSSGGAYHTQYF.